The entry below describes one T cell receptor beta chain. There are a few counts of this clonotype. The antigen this receptor binds is unknown. The sample holds no much larger clone one base away, and base qualities are not on file. The CDR3, from cysteine to phenylalanine, totals 14 residues. Only CDR3 DNA is held: 42 bases, read in frame from base 1. Trimming costs V 5 bases and J 6 bases, and their ends lie 16 bases apart. CDR1 SGHVS and CDR2 FQNEAQ are derived from the germline V gene. These data belong to a study of CD8 T cells in ankylosing spondylitis listed by TCRdb under 2017. About the full investigation: To find TCR variants linked to disease, the study profiled T cell receptor beta repertoires in ankylosing spondylitis patients and healthy donors. The full study cohort was made up of over 20 ankylosing spondylitis patients and around 100 healthy donors. Peripheral blood was sampled, and synovial fluid was also collected from ankylosing spondylitis patients. Broad study findings and their caveats: In peripheral blood, the disease-linked clones were found at relatively low frequencies and had a CD8+ phenotype. A TCR beta motif made up of several highly homologous amino acid variants appeared to be characteristic of blood from ankylosing spondylitis patients. According to the report, matched synovial fluid samples from ankylosing spondylitis patients were significantly enriched for the disease-linked clones. Some TCR beta motif variants had previously been reported in synovial fluid and blood of reactive arthritis patients, which suggested common disease-initiation mechanisms.

Sequenced using an Illumina HiSeq 2500. TCR beta libraries were prepared by quantitative 5'-RACE with molecular barcodes. As for the authors' bioinformatics: A new computational method based on a probabilistic model of VDJ rearrangement was used to identify disease-linked TCR variants. Starting from the raw public reads, TCRdb applied fastp trimming at Q25, assembled clones with MiXCR and retained in-frame beta chains. Here each entry gathers all rows of one CDR3 protein and keeps the most common genes and DNA. The authors' filters were not applied to this entry. The sample table shows roughly 170,000 distinct CDR3 sequences, and 9.8% are seen once. The ten top clones hold about 16% of the sample.

This chain joins TRBV7-8 to TRBJ2-5, with TRBD2 perhaps the D gene, on 6 matching bases. The clonotype was recovered from a female donor with ankylosing spondylitis or in good health (not recorded which). The sample consisted of blood, either unsorted or a sorted T cell fraction (not recorded which). In nucleotide form, the sequence is TGTGCCAGCAGCCCACCCCCGGGGGAAAAGACCCAGTACTTC. Its coded protein is CASSPPPGEKTQYF.